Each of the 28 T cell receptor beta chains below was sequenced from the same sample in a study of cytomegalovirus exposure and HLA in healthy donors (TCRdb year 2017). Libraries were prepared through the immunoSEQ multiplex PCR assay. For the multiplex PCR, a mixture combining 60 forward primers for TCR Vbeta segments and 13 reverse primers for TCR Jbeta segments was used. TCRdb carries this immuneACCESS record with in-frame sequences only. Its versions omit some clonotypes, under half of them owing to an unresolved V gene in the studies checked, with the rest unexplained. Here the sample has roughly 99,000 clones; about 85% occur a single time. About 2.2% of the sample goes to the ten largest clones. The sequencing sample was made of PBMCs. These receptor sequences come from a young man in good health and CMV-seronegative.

The CDR3 DNA reads as TGTGCCAGCAGTCAACAGGGCGGCAATCAGCCCCAGCATTTT. It codes for CASSQQGGNQPQHF. The chain joins TRBV6-6 to TRBJ1-5; possible D gene TRBD1, 6 bases. Germline CDR1 MNHNY, CDR2 SVGAGI (reference sequence). The CDR3 covers 14 residues. Trimming removed 5 bases from V and 2 bases from J, with 10 bases in between.

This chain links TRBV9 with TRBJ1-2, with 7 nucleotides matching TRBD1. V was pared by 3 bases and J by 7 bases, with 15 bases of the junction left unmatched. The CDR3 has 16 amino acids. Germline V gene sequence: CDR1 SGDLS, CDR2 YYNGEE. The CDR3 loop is CASSELRTGGIGGYTF. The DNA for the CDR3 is TGTGCCAGCAGCGAGCTAAGGACAGGTGGGATCGGTGGCTACACCTTC.

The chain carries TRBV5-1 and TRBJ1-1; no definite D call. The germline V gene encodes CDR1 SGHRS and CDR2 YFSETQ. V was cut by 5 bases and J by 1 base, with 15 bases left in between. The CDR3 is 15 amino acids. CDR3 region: CASSHSGSKNTEAFF. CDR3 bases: TGCGCCAGCAGTCACTCCGGGAGCAAGAACACTGAAGCTTTCTTT.

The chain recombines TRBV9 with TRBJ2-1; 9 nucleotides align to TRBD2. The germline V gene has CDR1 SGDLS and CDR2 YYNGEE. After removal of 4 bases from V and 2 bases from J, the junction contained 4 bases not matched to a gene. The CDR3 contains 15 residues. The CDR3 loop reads CASSLAGEAYNEQFF. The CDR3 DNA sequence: TGTGCCAGCAGCTTAGCGGGAGAGGCCTACAATGAGCAGTTCTTC.

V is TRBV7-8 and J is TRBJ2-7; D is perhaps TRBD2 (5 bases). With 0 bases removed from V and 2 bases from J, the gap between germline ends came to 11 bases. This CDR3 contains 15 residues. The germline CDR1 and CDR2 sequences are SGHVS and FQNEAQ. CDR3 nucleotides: TGTGCCAGCAGCTTAGCCGAGCGGTTGACCTACGAGCAGTACTTC. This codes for CASSLAERLTYEQYF.

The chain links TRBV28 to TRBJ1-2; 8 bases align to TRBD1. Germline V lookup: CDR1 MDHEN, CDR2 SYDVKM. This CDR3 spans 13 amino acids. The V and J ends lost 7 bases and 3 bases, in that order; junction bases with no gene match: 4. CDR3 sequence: CASTSDRDYGYTF. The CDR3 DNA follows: TGTGCCAGCACCTCGGACAGGGACTATGGCTACACCTTC.

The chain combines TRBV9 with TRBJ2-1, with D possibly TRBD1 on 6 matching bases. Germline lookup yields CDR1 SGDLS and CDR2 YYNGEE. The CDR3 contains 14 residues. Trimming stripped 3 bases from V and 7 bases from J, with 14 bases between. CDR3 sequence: CASSGTGPLNEQFF. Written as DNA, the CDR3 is TGTGCCAGCAGCGGAACAGGGCCCTTGAATGAGCAGTTCTTC.

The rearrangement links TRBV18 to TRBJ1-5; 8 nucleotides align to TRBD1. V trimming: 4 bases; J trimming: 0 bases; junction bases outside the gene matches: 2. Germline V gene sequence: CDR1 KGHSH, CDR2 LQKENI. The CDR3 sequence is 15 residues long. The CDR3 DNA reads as TGTGCCAGCTCACGAGGACAGGGTAGCAATCAGCCCCAGCATTTT. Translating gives CASSRGQGSNQPQHF.

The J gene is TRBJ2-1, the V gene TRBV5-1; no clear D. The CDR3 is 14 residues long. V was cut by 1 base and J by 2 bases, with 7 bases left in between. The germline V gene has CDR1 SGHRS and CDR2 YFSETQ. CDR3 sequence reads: CASSLLGAYNEQFF. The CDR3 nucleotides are TGCGCCAGCAGCTTGCTAGGCGCCTACAATGAGCAGTTCTTC.

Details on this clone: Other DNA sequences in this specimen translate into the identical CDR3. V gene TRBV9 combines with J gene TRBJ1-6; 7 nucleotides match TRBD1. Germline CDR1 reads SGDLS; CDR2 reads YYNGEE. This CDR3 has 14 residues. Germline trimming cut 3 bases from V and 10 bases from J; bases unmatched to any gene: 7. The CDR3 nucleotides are TGTGCCAGCAGCGACAGGGGCGGAGGCTCACCCCTCCACTTT. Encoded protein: CASSDRGGGSPLHF.

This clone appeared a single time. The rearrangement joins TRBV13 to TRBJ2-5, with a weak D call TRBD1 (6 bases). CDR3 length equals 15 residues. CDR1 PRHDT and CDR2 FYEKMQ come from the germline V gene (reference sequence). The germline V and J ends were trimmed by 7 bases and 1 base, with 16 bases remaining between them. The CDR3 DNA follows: TGTGCCAGCAAACCTGAGACAGGACGCCAAGAGACCCAGTACTTC. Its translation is CASKPETGRQETQYF.

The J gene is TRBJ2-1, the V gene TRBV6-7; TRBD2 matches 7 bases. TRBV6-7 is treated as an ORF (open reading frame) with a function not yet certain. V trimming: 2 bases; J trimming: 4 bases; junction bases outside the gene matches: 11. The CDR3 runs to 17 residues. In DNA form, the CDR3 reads TGTGCCAGCAGTTACAATCCGAGCGGGGTGGGTTACAATGAGCAGTTCTTC. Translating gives CASSYNPSGVGYNEQFF.

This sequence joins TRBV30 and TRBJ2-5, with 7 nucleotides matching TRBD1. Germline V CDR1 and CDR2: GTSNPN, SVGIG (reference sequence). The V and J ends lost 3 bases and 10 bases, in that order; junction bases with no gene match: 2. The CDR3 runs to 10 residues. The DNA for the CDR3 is TGTGCCTGGAGCCAGGGGGTCCAGTACTTC. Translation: CAWSQGVQYF.

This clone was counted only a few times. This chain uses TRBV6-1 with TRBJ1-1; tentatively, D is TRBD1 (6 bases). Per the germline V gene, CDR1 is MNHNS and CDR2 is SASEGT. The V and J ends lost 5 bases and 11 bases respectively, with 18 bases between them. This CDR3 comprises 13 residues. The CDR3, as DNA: TGTGCCAGCAGTTGGGGGCAGGTCGAGAAGGCTTTCTTT. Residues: CASSWGQVEKAFF.

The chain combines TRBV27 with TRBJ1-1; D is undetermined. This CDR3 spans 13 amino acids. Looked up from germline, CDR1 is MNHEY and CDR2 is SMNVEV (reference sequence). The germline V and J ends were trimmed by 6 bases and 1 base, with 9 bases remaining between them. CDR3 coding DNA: TGTGCCAGCAGCTACAGTGGGAACACTGAAGCTTTCTTT. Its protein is CASSYSGNTEAFF.

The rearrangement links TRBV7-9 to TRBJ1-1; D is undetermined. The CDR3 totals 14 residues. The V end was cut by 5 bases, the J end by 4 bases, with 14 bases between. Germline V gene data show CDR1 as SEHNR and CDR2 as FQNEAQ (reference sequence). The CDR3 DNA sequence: TGTGCCAGCAGCCCCGCGGCCCCCGGCACTGAAGCTTTCTTT. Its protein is CASSPAAPGTEAFF.

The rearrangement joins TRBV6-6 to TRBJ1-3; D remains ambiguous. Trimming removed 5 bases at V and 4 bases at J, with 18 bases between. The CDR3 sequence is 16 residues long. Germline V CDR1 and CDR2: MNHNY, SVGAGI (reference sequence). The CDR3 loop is CASSTREGSKGNTIYF. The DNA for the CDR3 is TGTGCCAGCAGTACCCGAGAGGGATCGAAAGGAAACACCATATATTTT.

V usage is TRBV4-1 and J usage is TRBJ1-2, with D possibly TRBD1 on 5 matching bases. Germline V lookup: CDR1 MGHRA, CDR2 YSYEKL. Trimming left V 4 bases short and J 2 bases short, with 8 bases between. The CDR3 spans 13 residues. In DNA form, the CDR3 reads TGCGCCAGCAGCCCGGGGGTAAACTATGGCTACACCTTC. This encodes CASSPGVNYGYTF.

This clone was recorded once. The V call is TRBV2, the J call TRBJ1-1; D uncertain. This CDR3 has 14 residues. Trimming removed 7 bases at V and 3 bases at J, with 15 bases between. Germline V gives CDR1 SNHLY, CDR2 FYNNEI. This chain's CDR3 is CASTREVEDTEAFF. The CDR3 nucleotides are TGTGCCAGCACTCGGGAGGTAGAGGACACTGAAGCTTTCTTT. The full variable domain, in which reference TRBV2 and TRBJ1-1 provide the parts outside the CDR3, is EPEVTQTPSHQVTQMGQEVILRCVPISNHLYFYWYRQILGQKVEFLVSFYNNEISEKSEIFDDQFSVERPDGSNFTLKIRSTKLEDSAMYFCASTREVEDTEAFFGQGTRLTVV.

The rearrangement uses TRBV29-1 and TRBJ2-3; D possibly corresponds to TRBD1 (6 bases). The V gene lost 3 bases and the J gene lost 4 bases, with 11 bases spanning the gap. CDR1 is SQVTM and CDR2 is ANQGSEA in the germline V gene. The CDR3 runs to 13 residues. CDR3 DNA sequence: TGCAGCGTTGATTCACAGGGCGCAGATACGCAGTATTTT. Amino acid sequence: CSVDSQGADTQYF.

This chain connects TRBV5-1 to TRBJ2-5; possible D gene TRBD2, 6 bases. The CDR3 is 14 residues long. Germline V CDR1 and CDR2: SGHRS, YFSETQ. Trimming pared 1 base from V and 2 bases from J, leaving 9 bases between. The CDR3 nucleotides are TGCGCCAGCAGCTTGACGGCGGGACAAGAGACCCAGTACTTC. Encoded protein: CASSLTAGQETQYF.

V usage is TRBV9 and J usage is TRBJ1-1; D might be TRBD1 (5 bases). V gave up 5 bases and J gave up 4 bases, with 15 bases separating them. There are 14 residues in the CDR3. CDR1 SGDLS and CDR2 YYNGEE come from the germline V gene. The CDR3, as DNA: TGTGCCAGCAGGTCGAGCATGGGGGGCACTGAAGCTTTCTTT. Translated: CASRSSMGGTEAFF.

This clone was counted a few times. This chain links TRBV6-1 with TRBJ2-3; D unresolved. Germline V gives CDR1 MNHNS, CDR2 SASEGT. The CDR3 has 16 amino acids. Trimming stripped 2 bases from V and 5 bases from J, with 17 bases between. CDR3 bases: TGTGCCAGCAGTGAATCCGTCAGGTCCCAGGTAGATACGCAGTATTTT. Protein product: CASSESVRSQVDTQYF.

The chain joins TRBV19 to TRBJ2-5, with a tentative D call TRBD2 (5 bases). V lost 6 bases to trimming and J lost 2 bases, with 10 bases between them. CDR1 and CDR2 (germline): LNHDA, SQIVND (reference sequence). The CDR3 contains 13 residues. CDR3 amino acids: CASRDSSQETQYF. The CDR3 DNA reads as TGTGCCAGTAGGGACTCTTCACAAGAGACCCAGTACTTC.

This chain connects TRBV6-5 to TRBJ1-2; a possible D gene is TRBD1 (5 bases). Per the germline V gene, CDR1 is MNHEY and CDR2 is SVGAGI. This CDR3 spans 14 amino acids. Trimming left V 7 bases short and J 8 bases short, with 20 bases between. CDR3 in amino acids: CASTFTRRDGGYTF. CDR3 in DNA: TGTGCCAGCACCTTCACCCGGCGGGACGGCGGCTACACCTTC.

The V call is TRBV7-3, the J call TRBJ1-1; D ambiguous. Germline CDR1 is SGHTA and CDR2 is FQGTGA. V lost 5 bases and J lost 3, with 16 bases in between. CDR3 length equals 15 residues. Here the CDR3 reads CASSIEGLRDTEAFF. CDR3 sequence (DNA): TGTGCCAGCAGCATCGAGGGCCTGCGGGACACTGAAGCTTTCTTT. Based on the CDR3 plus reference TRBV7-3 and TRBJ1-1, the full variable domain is GAGVSQTPSNKVTEKGKYVELRCDPISGHTALYWYRQSLGQGPEFLIYFQGTGAADDSGLPNDRFFAVRPEGSVSTLKIQRTERGDSAVYLCASSIEGLRDTEAFFGQGTRLTVV.

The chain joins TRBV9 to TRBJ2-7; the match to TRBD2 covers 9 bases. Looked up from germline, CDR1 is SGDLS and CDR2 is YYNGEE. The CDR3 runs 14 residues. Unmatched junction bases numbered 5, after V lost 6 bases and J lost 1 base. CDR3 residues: CASNPSGNSYEQYF. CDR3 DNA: TGTGCCAGCAACCCTAGCGGGAATTCCTACGAGCAGTACTTC. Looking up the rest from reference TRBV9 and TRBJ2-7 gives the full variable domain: DSGVTQTPKHLITATGQRVTLRCSPRSGDLSVYWYQQSLDQGLQFLIQYYNGEERAKGNILERFSAQQFPDLHSELNLSSLELGDSALYFCASNPSGNSYEQYFGPGTRLTVT.

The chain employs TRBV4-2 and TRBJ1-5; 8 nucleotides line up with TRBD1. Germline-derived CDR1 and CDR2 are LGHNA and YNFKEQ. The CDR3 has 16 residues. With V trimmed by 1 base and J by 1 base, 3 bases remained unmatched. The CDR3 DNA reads TGTGCCAGCAGCCAAGCGACAGGGGAAAGCAATCAGCCCCAGCATTTT. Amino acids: CASSQATGESNQPQHF.